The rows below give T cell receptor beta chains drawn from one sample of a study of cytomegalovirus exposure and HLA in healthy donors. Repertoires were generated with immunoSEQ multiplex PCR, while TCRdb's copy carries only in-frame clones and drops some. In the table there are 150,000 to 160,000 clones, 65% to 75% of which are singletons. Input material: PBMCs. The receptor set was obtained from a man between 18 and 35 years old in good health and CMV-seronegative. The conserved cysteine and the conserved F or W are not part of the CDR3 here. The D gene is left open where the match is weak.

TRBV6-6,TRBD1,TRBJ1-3,ASSKDTGGSGNTIY
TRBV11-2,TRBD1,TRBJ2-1,ASSSSTGTHEQF
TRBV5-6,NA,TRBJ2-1,ASSLVTGWTYEQF
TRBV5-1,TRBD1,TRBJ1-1,ASSLLFTGGVDTEAF
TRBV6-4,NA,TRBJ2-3,ASSDSRGDTQY
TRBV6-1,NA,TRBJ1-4,ARTPSGIKVWKLF
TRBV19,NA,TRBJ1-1,ASSIGDRNTEAF
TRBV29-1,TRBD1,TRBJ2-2,SVSQGAGNTGELF
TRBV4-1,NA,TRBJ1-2,ASSQDRGGVRYGYT
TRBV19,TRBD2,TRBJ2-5,ASTASGGTWETQY
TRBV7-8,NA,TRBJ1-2,ASSPFGGDNYGYT
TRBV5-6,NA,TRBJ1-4,ASSHSTGEKLF
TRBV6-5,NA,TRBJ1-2,ASSTFGDGHGYT
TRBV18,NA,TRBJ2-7,ASSPPSALQQY
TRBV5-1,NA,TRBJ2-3,ASSFAGAGADTQY
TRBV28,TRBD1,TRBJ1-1,ASGGQGLNTEAF
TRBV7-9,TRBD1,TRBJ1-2,ASSLTQGENYGYT
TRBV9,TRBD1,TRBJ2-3,ASSTTGGEGDTQY
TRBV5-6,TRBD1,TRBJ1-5,ASSKGTGDQPQH
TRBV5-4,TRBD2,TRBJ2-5,ASSLGLAGVQETQY
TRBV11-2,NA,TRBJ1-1,ASSLDRRGRRTEAF
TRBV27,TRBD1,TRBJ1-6,ASRTGSGPLH
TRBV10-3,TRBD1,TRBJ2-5,AISSPGQGDRGTQY
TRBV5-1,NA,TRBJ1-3,ASSLDSSGNTIY
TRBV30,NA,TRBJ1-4,AWSVGSRAYGGEKLL